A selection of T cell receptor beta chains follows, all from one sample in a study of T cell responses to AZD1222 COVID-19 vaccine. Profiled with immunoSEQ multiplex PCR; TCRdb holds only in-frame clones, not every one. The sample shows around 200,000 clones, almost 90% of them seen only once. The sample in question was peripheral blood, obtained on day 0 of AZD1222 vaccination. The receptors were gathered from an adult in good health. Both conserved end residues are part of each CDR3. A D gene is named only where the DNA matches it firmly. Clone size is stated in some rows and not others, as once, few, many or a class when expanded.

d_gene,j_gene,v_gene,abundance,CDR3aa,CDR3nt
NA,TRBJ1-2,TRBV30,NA,CAWSDGRRAGYTF,TGTGCCTGGAGTGATGGCCGGCGGGCCGGCTACACCTTC
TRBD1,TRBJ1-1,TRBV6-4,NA,CASSPGQGYPEAFF,TGTGCCAGCAGCCCGGGACAGGGATACCCTGAAGCTTTCTTT
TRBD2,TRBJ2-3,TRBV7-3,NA,CASSAGLAGGHTDTQYF,TGTGCCAGCAGCGCGGGACTAGCGGGGGGCCACACAGATACGCAGTATTTT
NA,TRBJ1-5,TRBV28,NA,CASSFPQGGISNQPQHF,TGTGCCAGCAGTTTCCCCCAGGGCGGGATTAGCAATCAGCCCCAGCATTTT
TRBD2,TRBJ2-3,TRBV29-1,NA,CSAETGLLPADTQYF,TGCAGCGCCGAGACGGGACTACTACCTGCAGATACGCAGTATTTT
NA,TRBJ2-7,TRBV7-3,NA,CASSLSPYDEQYF,TGTGCCAGCAGCTTATCTCCCTACGACGAGCAGTACTTC
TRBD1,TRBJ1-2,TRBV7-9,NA,CASSFEGARDGYTF,TGTGCCAGCAGCTTTGAGGGGGCGCGTGATGGCTACACCTTC
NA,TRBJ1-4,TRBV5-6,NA,CASNPRGATNEKLFF,TGTGCCAGCAACCCCCGGGGGGCAACTAATGAAAAACTGTTTTTT
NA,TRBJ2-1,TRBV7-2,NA,CASSPPGRYNEQFF,TGTGCCAGCAGCCCGCCGGGGCGGTACAATGAGCAGTTCTTC
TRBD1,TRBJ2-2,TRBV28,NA,CANRQGATGELFF,TGTGCCAACAGACAGGGGGCAACCGGGGAGCTGTTTTTT
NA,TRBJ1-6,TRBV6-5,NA,CASSYEGVNSPLHF,TGTGCCAGCAGTTACGAGGGGGTTAATTCACCCCTCCACTTT
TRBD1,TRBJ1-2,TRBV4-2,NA,CASSQDQTGDFYGYTF,TGTGCCAGCAGCCAAGATCAGACAGGGGATTTTTATGGCTACACCTTC
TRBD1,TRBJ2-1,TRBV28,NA,CASLDRVNEQFF,TGTGCCAGCCTGGACAGGGTGAATGAGCAGTTCTTC
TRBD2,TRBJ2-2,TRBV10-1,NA,CASSESPGLAGPTGELFF,TGCGCCAGCAGTGAGTCCCCGGGACTAGCGGGACCCACCGGGGAGCTGTTTTTT
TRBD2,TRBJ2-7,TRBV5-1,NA,CASSLAGLALSYEQYF,TGCGCCAGCAGCTTGGCGGGACTAGCTCTCTCCTACGAGCAGTACTTC
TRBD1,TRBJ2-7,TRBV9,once,CASSSGTGLWEQYF,TGTGCCAGCAGCTCCGGGACAGGGCTTTGGGAGCAGTACTTC
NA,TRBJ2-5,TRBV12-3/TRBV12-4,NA,CASSLMGETQYF,TGTGCCAGCAGTTTGATGGGAGAGACCCAGTACTTC
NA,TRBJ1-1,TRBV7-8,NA,CASSFGAVNTEAFF,TGTGCCAGCAGCTTTGGGGCTGTGAACACTGAAGCTTTCTTT
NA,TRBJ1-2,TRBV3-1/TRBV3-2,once,CASSPITGKGSYGYTF,TGTGCCAGCAGTCCAATTACAGGAAAGGGGTCCTATGGCTACACCTTC
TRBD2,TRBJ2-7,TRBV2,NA,CASSENSGGAYEQYF,TGTGCCAGCAGTGAAAACAGCGGGGGAGCCTACGAGCAGTACTTC
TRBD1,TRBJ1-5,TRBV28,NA,CASSFPGSGGGFYSNQPQHF,TGTGCCAGCAGTTTTCCGGGTTCAGGGGGGGGCTTCTATAGCAATCAGCCCCAGCATTTT
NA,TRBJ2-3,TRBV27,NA,CASSWSGGTDTQYF,TGTGCCAGCAGTTGGTCGGGGGGCACAGATACGCAGTATTTT
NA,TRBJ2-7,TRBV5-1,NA,CASSLGGLSEQYF,TGCGCCAGCAGCTTGGGGGGTCTTAGCGAGCAGTACTTC
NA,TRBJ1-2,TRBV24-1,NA,CATSAAGDGYGYTF,TGTGCCACCAGTGCGGCAGGGGATGGGTATGGCTACACCTTC
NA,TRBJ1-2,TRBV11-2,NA,CASRRPGRSEGYTF,TGTGCCAGCAGGCGGCCGGGACGCTCAGAGGGCTACACCTTC
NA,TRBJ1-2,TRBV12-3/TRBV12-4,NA,CASKGRGGGYTF,TGTGCCAGCAAGGGCAGGGGTGGTGGCTACACCTTC
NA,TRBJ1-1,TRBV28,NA,CASSLRANTEAFF,TGTGCCAGCAGTCTTCGGGCGAACACTGAAGCTTTCTTT
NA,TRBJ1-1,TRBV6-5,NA,CASSYGDGMNTEAFF,TGTGCCAGCAGTTACGGGGACGGAATGAACACTGAAGCTTTCTTT
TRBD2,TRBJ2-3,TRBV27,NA,CASSLAGKITDTQYF,TGTGCCAGCAGCCTAGCGGGAAAGATCACAGATACGCAGTATTTT
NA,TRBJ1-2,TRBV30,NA,CALGFRGGYTF,TGTGCCTTAGGATTCAGGGGAGGCTACACCTTC
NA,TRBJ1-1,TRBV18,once,CASSPSDGGEAFF,TGTGCCAGCTCACCATCGGATGGGGGCGAAGCTTTCTTT
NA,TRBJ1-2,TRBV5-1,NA,CASSLESGRNYGYTF,TGCGCCAGCAGCTTGGAGTCCGGGAGAAACTATGGCTACACCTTC
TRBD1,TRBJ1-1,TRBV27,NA,CASRTGEYTEAFF,TGTGCCAGCAGGACAGGGGAGTACACTGAAGCTTTCTTT
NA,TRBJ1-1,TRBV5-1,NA,CASSPGHQNTEAFF,TGCGCCAGCAGCCCGGGACACCAGAACACTGAAGCTTTCTTT
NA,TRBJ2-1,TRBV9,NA,CASSVVVSYNEQFF,TGTGCCAGCAGCGTAGTAGTCTCCTACAATGAGCAGTTCTTC
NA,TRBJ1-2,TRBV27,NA,CASSLGIGYGYTF,TGTGCCAGCAGTTTGGGTATTGGCTATGGCTACACCTTC
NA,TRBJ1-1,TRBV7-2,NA,CASSPQTLLNTEAFF,TGTGCCAGCAGCCCCCAGACATTGCTCAACACTGAAGCTTTCTTT
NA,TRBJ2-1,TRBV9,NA,CASSVQGMDEQFF,TGTGCCAGCAGCGTACAGGGAATGGATGAGCAGTTCTTC
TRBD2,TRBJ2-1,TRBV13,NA,CASSPGGSGEYNEQFF,TGTGCCAGCAGCCCGGGGGGTAGCGGGGAATACAATGAGCAGTTCTTC
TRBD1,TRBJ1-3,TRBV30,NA,CAYGGQGRNTIYF,TGTGCCTACGGAGGACAGGGACGAAACACCATATATTTT
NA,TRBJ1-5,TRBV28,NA,CASSLLGRYSNQPQHF,TGTGCCAGCAGTTTATTAGGACGGTATAGCAATCAGCCCCAGCATTTT
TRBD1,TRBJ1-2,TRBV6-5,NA,CASHWTGSSYGYTF,TGTGCCAGCCACTGGACAGGGAGTAGCTATGGCTACACCTTC
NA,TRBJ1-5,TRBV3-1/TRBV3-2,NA,CASSQGAGDRNQPQHF,TGTGCCAGCAGCCAAGGGGCGGGGGACCGCAATCAGCCCCAGCATTTT
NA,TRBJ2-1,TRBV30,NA,CAWSVPRPEQFF,TGTGCCTGGAGTGTACCGAGACCTGAGCAGTTCTTC
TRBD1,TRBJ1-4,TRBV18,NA,CASSPQGATNEKLFF,TGTGCCAGCTCACCTCAGGGGGCGACTAATGAAAAACTGTTTTTT
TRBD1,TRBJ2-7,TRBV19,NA,CASSTDRAPYEQYF,TGTGCCAGTAGTACGGACAGGGCCCCCTACGAGCAGTACTTC
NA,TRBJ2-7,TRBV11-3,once,CASSREGSYEQYF,TGTGCCAGCAGCCGCGAAGGGTCTTACGAGCAGTACTTC
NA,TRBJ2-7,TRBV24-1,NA,CATSDLRGTNSYEQYF,TGTGCCACCAGTGATTTGCGAGGGACCAACTCCTACGAGCAGTACTTC
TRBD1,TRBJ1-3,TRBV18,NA,CASSPTGQGRGNTIYF,TGTGCCAGCTCACCCACAGGACAGGGGAGAGGAAACACCATATATTTT
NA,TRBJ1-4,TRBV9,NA,CASSVGAANEKLFF,TGTGCCAGCAGCGTGGGCGCGGCTAATGAAAAACTGTTTTTT
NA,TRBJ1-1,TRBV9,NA,CASSVGAVNTEAFF,TGTGCCAGCAGCGTAGGTGCAGTTAACACTGAAGCTTTCTTT
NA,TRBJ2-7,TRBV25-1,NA,CASSLSGSHYEQYF,TGTGCCAGCAGCCTCTCGGGATCCCACTACGAGCAGTACTTC
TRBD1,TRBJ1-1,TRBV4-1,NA,CASSQGQGLNTEAFF,TGCGCCAGCAGCCAGGGACAGGGTTTGAACACTGAAGCTTTCTTT
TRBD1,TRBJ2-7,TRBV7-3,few,CASATVGQYGSYEQYF,TGTGCCAGCGCCACCGTGGGACAGTACGGCTCCTACGAGCAGTACTTC
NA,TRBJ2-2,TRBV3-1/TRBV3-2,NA,CASSPGLTGELFF,TGTGCCAGCAGCCCGGGGCTCACCGGGGAGCTGTTTTTT
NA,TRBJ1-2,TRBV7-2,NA,CASSSWTGRGDF,TGTGCCAGCAGCTCATGGACCGGCAGAGGGGACTTC
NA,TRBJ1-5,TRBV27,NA,CASRKVNDQPQHF,TGTGCCAGCAGGAAGGTAAACGATCAGCCCCAGCATTTT
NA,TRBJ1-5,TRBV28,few,CASSPAGGNQPQHF,TGTGCCAGCTCGCCGGCGGGGGGCAATCAGCCCCAGCATTTT
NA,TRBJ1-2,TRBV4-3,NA,CASSQDFGFQSGYTF,TGCGCCAGCAGCCAAGATTTCGGTTTCCAATCCGGCTACACCTTC
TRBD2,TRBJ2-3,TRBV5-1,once,CASRTSGGPLTDTQYF,TGCGCCAGCAGGACTAGCGGGGGACCCCTCACAGATACGCAGTATTTT